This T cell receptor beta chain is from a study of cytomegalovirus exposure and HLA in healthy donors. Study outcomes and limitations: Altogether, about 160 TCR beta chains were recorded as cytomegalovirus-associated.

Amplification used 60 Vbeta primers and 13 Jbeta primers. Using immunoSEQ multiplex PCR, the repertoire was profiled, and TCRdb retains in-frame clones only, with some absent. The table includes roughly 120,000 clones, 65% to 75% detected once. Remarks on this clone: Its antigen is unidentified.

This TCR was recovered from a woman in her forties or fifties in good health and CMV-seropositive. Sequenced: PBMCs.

The CDR3 DNA reads TGTGCCAGCTCACCAAAAGTGCTAACAGCTAATGAAAAACTGTTTTTT. It codes for CASSPKVLTANEKLFF. The rearrangement links TRBV18 to TRBJ1-4; no clear D gene. Germline V gene lookup returns CDR1 KGHSH and CDR2 LQKENI. The CDR3 is 16 amino acids. Trimming stripped 2 bases from V and 3 bases from J, with 13 bases between.